A selection of T cell receptor beta chains follows, all from one sample in a study of cytomegalovirus exposure and HLA in healthy donors. The method was immunoSEQ multiplex PCR; TCRdb's version includes in-frame clones alone and lacks a portion of them. The profile shows tens of thousands of clones, roughly 82% of them singletons. The specimen was PBMCs. The origin of the receptors is a man aged 18 to 30 in good health and CMV-seronegative. The CDR3 runs from the conserved cysteine through the conserved F or W. Each record gives: V gene, clone size, J gene, D gene, CDR3 DNA, CDR3 protein. A D gene is named only where the DNA matches it firmly. The listing skips clone size in some rows; elsewhere it reads once, few, many or a size class.

V gene: TRBV2
clone size: .
J gene: TRBJ1-1
D gene: .
CDR3 DNA: TGTGCCAGCAGACTGGAGGGGAACACTGAAGCTTTCTTT
CDR3 protein: CASRLEGNTEAFF

V gene: TRBV7-2
clone size: .
J gene: TRBJ2-2
D gene: TRBD2
CDR3 DNA: TGTGCCAGCAGCTTAGAGGGGACTAGCGGGGTTAAGGGGGAGCTGTTTTTT
CDR3 protein: CASSLEGTSGVKGELFF

V gene: TRBV7-9
clone size: .
J gene: TRBJ2-1
D gene: TRBD2
CDR3 DNA: TGTGCCAGCAGCTTAGGGCTAGCGGGAGCGTCGGATGAGCAGTTCTTC
CDR3 protein: CASSLGLAGASDEQFF

V gene: TRBV6-5
clone size: .
J gene: TRBJ2-4
D gene: .
CDR3 DNA: TGTGCCAGCAGAGACACGGGACTCAAAAACATTCAGTACTTC
CDR3 protein: CASRDTGLKNIQYF

V gene: TRBV9
clone size: .
J gene: TRBJ2-7
D gene: .
CDR3 DNA: TGTGCCAGCAGCGTAGAGGACAGCGACTCCTACGAGCAGTACTTC
CDR3 protein: CASSVEDSDSYEQYF

V gene: TRBV7-9
clone size: .
J gene: TRBJ1-5
D gene: .
CDR3 DNA: TGTGCCAGCAGCGCCGGTACAGCTCGCAATCAGCCCCAGCATTTT
CDR3 protein: CASSAGTARNQPQHF

V gene: TRBV13
clone size: once
J gene: TRBJ1-2
D gene: TRBD1
CDR3 DNA: TGTGCCAGCAGGGCCGGGACAGGGACCTACTATGGCTACACCTTC
CDR3 protein: CASRAGTGTYYGYTF

V gene: TRBV7-2
clone size: .
J gene: TRBJ2-5
D gene: .
CDR3 DNA: TGTGCCAGCAGCTCTGACCCTCTACTGGCGGCCCAAGAGACCCAGTACTTC
CDR3 protein: CASSSDPLLAAQETQYF

V gene: TRBV5-4
clone size: few
J gene: TRBJ1-1
D gene: .
CDR3 DNA: TGTGCCAGCAGCTTGGCCACTTGGGGCCAAAAGAACACTGAAGCTTTCTTT
CDR3 protein: CASSLATWGQKNTEAFF

V gene: TRBV6-5
clone size: .
J gene: TRBJ1-6
D gene: .
CDR3 DNA: TGTGCCAGCAGCCGAACAGGTGGGAAAAGGTCACCCCTCCACTTT
CDR3 protein: CASSRTGGKRSPLHF

V gene: TRBV10-3
clone size: .
J gene: TRBJ2-7
D gene: TRBD2
CDR3 DNA: TGTGCCATCAGTGAGTCGCGCCTAGCGGGAGTCTACGAGCAGTACTTC
CDR3 protein: CAISESRLAGVYEQYF

V gene: TRBV19
clone size: .
J gene: TRBJ1-6
D gene: .
CDR3 DNA: TGTGCCAGTAGGGGAGGGTCCGAATTGAATTCACCCCTCCACTTT
CDR3 protein: CASRGGSELNSPLHF

V gene: TRBV29-1
clone size: .
J gene: TRBJ2-1
D gene: TRBD2
CDR3 DNA: TGCAGCGCTCTGGGGAGGGCCAGCTCCTACAATGAGCAGTTCTTC
CDR3 protein: CSALGRASSYNEQFF

V gene: TRBV7-8
clone size: .
J gene: TRBJ1-2
D gene: .
CDR3 DNA: TGTGCCAGCAGCTTAGCATCAGGTTCTTTTCCCTCTAACTATGGCTACACCTTC
CDR3 protein: CASSLASGSFPSNYGYTF

V gene: TRBV29-1
clone size: few
J gene: TRBJ1-2
D gene: .
CDR3 DNA: TGCAGCGTTTCCTGGGGCAACTATGGCTACACCTTC
CDR3 protein: CSVSWGNYGYTF

V gene: TRBV5-8
clone size: .
J gene: TRBJ2-5
D gene: TRBD2
CDR3 DNA: TGTGCCAGCAGCTTGGCTCGCGGGGGGCGGGAGACCCAGTACTTC
CDR3 protein: CASSLARGGRETQYF

V gene: TRBV7-3
clone size: .
J gene: TRBJ1-6
D gene: .
CDR3 DNA: TGTGCCAGCAGCTTTGAGGGAGGCTATAATTCACCCCTCCACTTT
CDR3 protein: CASSFEGGYNSPLHF